Given below is one T cell receptor (beta chain) in context. Its antigen remains unidentified. Per-base quality was not reported, and no clone a single base away is much larger than it. The sample's time point label, decoded: baseline before first vaccination. The vaccinee samples were drawn from two UK trials, COV001 and COV002, one of which was a single-blind randomized controlled phase 2/3 trial testing AZD1222 (ChAdOx1 nCoV-19) in healthy adults. For TCRbeta chain sequencing, PBMC samples from trial participants were taken at day 0 and at day 28 after the second dose. Via the germline V gene (reference sequence), CDR1 is LNHDA and CDR2 SQIVND. V lost 3 bases and J lost 5 bases, and the count of bases not matched to a germline gene is 10. The CDR3 runs 16 residues from the cysteine to the phenylalanine. Of the read, only the CDR3 DNA is kept; its 48 bases are in frame from base 1. This sample is drawn from a study of T cell responses to AZD1222 COVID-19 vaccine (dated by TCRdb to the early 2020s). With regard to the full study: AZD1222 recipients whose second dose came at about 4 weeks and those whose second dose came at about 12 weeks were combined into one group, since spike-specific TCR depth and breadth did not differ between the two schedules. TCR sequencing was performed for roughly 250 trial participants, of whom roughly 200 were given two doses of AZD1222 and some 26 were given two doses of MenACWY control vaccine. Trial participants were enrolled by age into subgroups of 18-55, 56-69 and 70-plus years, and roughly 160, 29 and 62 TCR-sequenced participants, respectively, were included in these subgroups. What the study reported, not specific to this receptor: The 56-69-year group was small, and its depth increase did not reach significance, likely because of low power. Spike-specific TCR breadth and depth rose significantly after two AZD1222 doses compared with day 0 and with MenACWY recipients. Conclusions about previously exposed vaccinees are limited, since just a handful of AZD1222 recipients were seropositive for SARS-CoV-2 at baseline. Reportedly, close to half of the unique spike-specific TCRs recognized epitopes lying outside the regions that are mutated in the B.1.351 and B.1.1.7 variants. Participants were mostly white British, with more females than males. The authors suggested clonal diversity may have been underestimated. Because no samples from the day 14 peak response were available, repertoires could be characterized only after the peak T cell response. Vaccine-associated CD4 TCRs spanned the whole spike protein, with dominant responses in regions 160-218 and 743-854.

The CDR3 regions of human TCRbeta chains were analyzed by immunosequencing. Turning to the authors' computational methods: TCRs in the repertoires were matched against a reference library of SARS-CoV-2-specific TCRs that had been generated with the MIRA antigen-specificity platform. Breadth was defined as the fraction of unique TCRs that were SARS-CoV-2-associated, and depth was defined as the fraction of total T cells that were SARS-CoV-2-associated. Each spike-specific TCR was assigned to its reactive spike region and to a CD4 or CD8 class using the MIRA data. Log10-transformed breadth and depth values were compared by one-way ANOVA with Sidak's multiple comparisons tests. Drawn from immuneACCESS, this table holds only the in-frame rearrangements with V and J called that TCRdb kept. Clones are partly lost; checked studies trace under half to an unresolved V gene and leave the rest unexplained. That table is the source of V, J and clone size, and D and trimming were worked out from the DNA. This sample comprises approximately 110,000 clones, roughly 90% of them detected only once. Roughly 1.2% of the sample comes from the top ten.

The chain uses TRBV19 and TRBJ2-1, and 7 junctional nucleotides match TRBD2. The material was peripheral blood, obtained on day 0 of AZD1222 vaccination. This clonotype originated in an adult in good health. In nucleotides, the sequence is TGTGCCAGTAGTATTTCCCTAGCGGAGGCACACAATGAGCAGTTCTTC. This codes for CASSISLAEAHNEQFF.